A single sample gave rise to the 15 T cell receptor beta chains below, sequenced in a study of cytomegalovirus exposure and HLA in healthy donors. The PCR was carried out with 60 Vbeta primers and 13 Jbeta primers. Clones were sequenced by immunoSEQ multiplex PCR, and TCRdb holds only the in-frame ones, with some missing. Of roughly 190,000 clones listed, 75% to 80% are singletons. The material sequenced was PBMCs. The receptors were sampled from a female donor in good health and CMV-seronegative.

The chain links TRBV2 to TRBJ1-5; D is possibly TRBD1 (6 bases). This CDR3 is built from 17 residues. CDR1 and CDR2 from the germline V gene are SNHLY and FYNNEI. V lost 6 bases and J lost 2, with 20 bases in between. CDR3 sequence reads: CASSRDIGGLGNQPQHF. CDR3 nucleotides: TGTGCCAGCAGCCGGGACATAGGGGGATTGGGCAATCAGCCCCAGCATTTT.

This clone was detected a few times. CDR3 nucleotides: TGCGCCAGCAGCTTGGGAACCACTAGCCCGCCATGGGACGGGGAGCTGTTTTTT. Amino acid sequence: CASSLGTTSPPWDGELFF. The chain joins TRBV5-1 to TRBJ2-2, with D tentatively TRBD2 (6 bases). Trimming removed 0 bases from V and 7 bases from J, with 22 bases in between. CDR3 size: 18 residues. The germline CDR1 and CDR2 sequences are SGHRS and YFSETQ. The variable domain in full, with the rest retrieved from reference TRBV5-1 and TRBJ2-2, is KAGVTQTPRYLIKTRGQQVTLSCSPISGHRSVSWYQQTPGQGLQFLFEYFSETQRNKGNFPGRFSGRQFSNSRSEMNVSTLELGDSALYLCASSLGTTSPPWDGELFFGEGSRLTVL.

In nucleotides, the CDR3 is TGTGCCAGCAGCACCTGGACTAGCGGGAAAGAGACCCAGTACTTC. Protein product: CASSTWTSGKETQYF. This rearrangement joins TRBV9 to TRBJ2-5, with 12 nucleotides matching TRBD2. Per the germline V gene, CDR1 is SGDLS and CDR2 is YYNGEE. The CDR3 extends over 15 amino acids. The junction had 4 bases not matched to a gene; V was cut back by 4 bases and J by 3 bases.

The sample holds one count of this clone. The gene calls are TRBV28 and TRBJ2-1, with D possibly being TRBD1 (6 bases). With 6 bases removed from V and 9 bases from J, the gap between germline ends came to 15 bases. Per the germline V gene, CDR1 is MDHEN and CDR2 is SYDVKM. CDR3 length: 13 amino acids. The CDR3 is CASRNQGRGEQFF. Written as DNA, the CDR3 is TGTGCCAGCAGGAATCAGGGGAGAGGTGAGCAGTTCTTC.

J is TRBJ1-2 and V is TRBV5-1; 8 bases agree with TRBD1. The CDR3 runs 15 residues. Trimming removed 0 bases from V and 4 bases from J; junction bases left unmatched: 5. Looked up from germline, CDR1 is SGHRS and CDR2 is YFSETQ. CDR3 sequence: CASSLEQGGGYGYTF. CDR3 coding DNA: TGCGCCAGCAGCTTGGAACAGGGGGGAGGCTATGGCTACACCTTC.

The rearrangement links TRBV27 to TRBJ2-7; TRBD2 is a possible D gene (5 bases). The length of the CDR3 is 15 residues. The V gene's germline CDR1 is MNHEY and CDR2 SMNVEV (reference sequence). V shed 5 bases and J shed 6 bases, with 20 bases lying between them. The CDR3 reads CASSTYRTSGSEQYF. The CDR3 nucleotides read TGTGCCAGCAGTACCTACAGAACCTCGGGGTCCGAGCAGTACTTC.

The chain couples TRBV7-9 to TRBJ2-7, with TRBD1 matching 7 bases. The V gene end was trimmed by 5 bases and the J gene end by 1 base; junction bases not matched to a gene: 5. CDR1 is SEHNR, CDR2 FQNEAQ, per germline (reference sequence). The CDR3 covers 14 residues. CDR3 in amino acids: CASSRQGGSYEQYF. CDR3 in DNA: TGTGCCAGCAGCCGACAGGGCGGGTCCTACGAGCAGTACTTC.

The rearrangement links TRBV7-2 to TRBJ1-5, with no clear D. The CDR3 contains 13 residues. The V end was cut by 5 bases, the J end by 5 bases, with 10 bases between. Germline CDR1 SGHTA, CDR2 FQGNSA. This chain's CDR3 is CASSPDGDQPQHF. Written as DNA, the CDR3 is TGTGCCAGCAGCCCAGACGGAGATCAGCCCCAGCATTTT.

Comment on this clone: At one of its ends the junction is not consistent with the germline gene, which may arise from a read error. The chain uses TRBV7-9 and TRBJ1-2, with TRBD1 identical over 9 bases. Germline CDR1 and CDR2: SEHNR and FQNEAQ (reference sequence). This CDR3 contains 14 residues. The CDR3 loop is CSSSLGQGAYGYTF. CDR3 in DNA: TGTTCCAGCAGCTTGGGACAGGGTGCTTATGGCTACACCTTC. Full variable domain (outside the CDR3, taken from reference TRBV7-9 and TRBJ1-2): DTGVSQNPRHKITKRGQNVTFRCDPISEHNRLYWYRQTLGQGPEFLTYFQNEAQLEKSRLLSDRFSAERPKGSFSTLEIQRTEQGDSAMYLCSSSLGQGAYGYTFGSGTRLTVV.

The V and J genes are TRBV18 and TRBJ1-1; D might be TRBD1 (5 bases). The CDR3 is 15 amino acids. Trimming stripped 3 bases from V and 0 bases from J, with 11 bases between. Germline CDR1 and CDR2: KGHSH and LQKENI. The CDR3 spells CASSPSQGLNTEAFF. CDR3 coding DNA: TGTGCCAGCTCACCGAGCCAGGGCCTGAACACTGAAGCTTTCTTT.

V usage is TRBV4-1 and J usage is TRBJ1-5; 7 bases fit TRBD1. Germline CDR1 is MGHRA and CDR2 is YSYEKL. This CDR3 contains 15 residues. Trimming removed 2 bases from V and 9 bases from J; junction bases left unmatched: 10. The CDR3 region has the DNA TGCGCCAGCAGCCAATATAGGGACAGCGTGGGGCCCCAGCATTTT. Its protein product is CASSQYRDSVGPQHF.

The chain is built from TRBV4-3 and TRBJ2-1, with 7 bases fitting TRBD2. V shed 0 bases and J 8 bases; nucleotides not matched to a gene: 10. Germline CDR1 is LGHNA and CDR2 is YSLEER. The CDR3 is 16 amino acids. The CDR3 reads CASSQEREFVSDEQFF. The CDR3 DNA reads as TGCGCCAGCAGCCAAGAGCGGGAGTTCGTTTCGGATGAGCAGTTCTTC.

The chain uses TRBV7-3 and TRBJ1-1; 8 nucleotides align to TRBD1. Germline V gene data show CDR1 as SGHTA and CDR2 as FQGTGA. V trimming: 5 bases; J trimming: 5 bases; junction bases outside the gene matches: 10. The CDR3 consists of 15 residues. CDR3 amino acids: CASSAQGASGTEAFF. CDR3 DNA sequence: TGTGCCAGCAGCGCTCAGGGGGCGTCGGGAACTGAAGCTTTCTTT. The whole variable domain, filled in from reference TRBV7-3 and TRBJ1-1, reads GAGVSQTPSNKVTEKGKYVELRCDPISGHTALYWYRQSLGQGPEFLIYFQGTGAADDSGLPNDRFFAVRPEGSVSTLKIQRTERGDSAVYLCASSAQGASGTEAFFGQGTRLTVV.

Written as DNA, the CDR3 is TGTGCTAGTGGTCTTACGGCGGACAGGGGATCGTACGAGCAGTACTTC. This codes for CASGLTADRGSYEQYF. The chain employs TRBV12-5 and TRBJ2-7; 9 bases are a match to TRBD1. This CDR3 region has 16 residues. Germline loops: CDR1 LGHNT, CDR2 FRNRAP. V lost 5 bases and J lost 4; bases outside the gene matches: 12. The full variable domain, its missing parts supplied by reference TRBV12-5 and TRBJ2-7, is DARVTQTPRHKVTEMGQEVTMRCQPILGHNTVFWYRQTMMQGLELLAYFRNRAPLDDSGMPKDRFSAEMPDATLATLKIQPSEPRDSAVYFCASGLTADRGSYEQYFGPGTRLTVT.

The chain uses TRBV6-1 and TRBJ1-5, with 8 bases aligning to TRBD1. CDR3 length equals 15 residues. CDR1 and CDR2 from the germline V gene are MNHNS and SASEGT. V lost 11 bases, J lost 0 bases, and 9 bases stayed unmatched. CDR3 nucleotide sequence: TGTGCCGCACACCCAGGGGGCTCTAGCAATCAGCCCCAGCATTTT. This encodes CAAHPGGSSNQPQHF.